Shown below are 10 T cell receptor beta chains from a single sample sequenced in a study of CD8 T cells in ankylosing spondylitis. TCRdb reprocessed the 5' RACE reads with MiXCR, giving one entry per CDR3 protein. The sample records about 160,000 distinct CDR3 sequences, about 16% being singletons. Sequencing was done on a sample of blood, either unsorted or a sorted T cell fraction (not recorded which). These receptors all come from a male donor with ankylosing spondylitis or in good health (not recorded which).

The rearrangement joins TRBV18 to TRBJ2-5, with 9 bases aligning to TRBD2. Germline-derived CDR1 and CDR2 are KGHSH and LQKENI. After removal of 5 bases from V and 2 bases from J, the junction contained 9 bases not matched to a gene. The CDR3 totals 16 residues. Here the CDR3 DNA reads TGTGCCAGCTCAAACAGCGGGAGGACGATACAAGAGACCCAGTACTTC. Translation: CASSNSGRTIQETQYF.

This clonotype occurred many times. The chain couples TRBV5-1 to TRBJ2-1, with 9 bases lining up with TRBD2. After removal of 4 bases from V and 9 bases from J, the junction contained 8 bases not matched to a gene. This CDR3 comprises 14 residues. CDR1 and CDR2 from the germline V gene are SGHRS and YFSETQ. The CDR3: CASSLRTSAGEQFF. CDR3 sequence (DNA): TGCGCCAGCAGCCTAAGGACTAGCGCGGGTGAGCAGTTCTTC.

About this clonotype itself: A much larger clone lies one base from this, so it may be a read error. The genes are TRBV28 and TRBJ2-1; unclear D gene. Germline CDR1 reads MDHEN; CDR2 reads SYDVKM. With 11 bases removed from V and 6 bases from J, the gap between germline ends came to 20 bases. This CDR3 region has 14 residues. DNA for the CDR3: TGTGCCGCTCATTGGGTGGGTAGGGCCAATGAGCAGTTCTTC. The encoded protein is CAAHWVGRANEQFF.

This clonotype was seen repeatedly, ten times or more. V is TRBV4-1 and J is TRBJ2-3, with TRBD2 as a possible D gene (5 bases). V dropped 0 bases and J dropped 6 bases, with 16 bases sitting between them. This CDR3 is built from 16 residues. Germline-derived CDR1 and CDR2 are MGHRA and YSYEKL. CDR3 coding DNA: TGCGCCAGCAGCCAAGAAAGGACGGCGGGTTGGGATACGCAGTATTTT. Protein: CASSQERTAGWDTQYF.

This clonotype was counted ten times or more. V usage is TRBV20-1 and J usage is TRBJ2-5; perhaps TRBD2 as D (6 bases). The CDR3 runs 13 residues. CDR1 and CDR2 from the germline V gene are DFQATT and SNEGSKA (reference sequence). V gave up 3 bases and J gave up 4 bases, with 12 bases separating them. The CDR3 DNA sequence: TGCAGTGCTAGTCTGGGTAGCGGAGAGACCCAGTACTTC. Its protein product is CSASLGSGETQYF.

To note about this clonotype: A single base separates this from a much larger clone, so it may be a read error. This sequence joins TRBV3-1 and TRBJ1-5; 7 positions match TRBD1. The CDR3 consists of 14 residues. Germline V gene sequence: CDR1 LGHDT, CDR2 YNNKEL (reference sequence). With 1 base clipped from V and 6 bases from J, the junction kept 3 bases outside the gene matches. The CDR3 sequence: CASSQGTGAQPQHF. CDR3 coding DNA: TGTGCCAGCAGCCAAGGAACAGGGGCTCAGCCCCAGCATTTT.

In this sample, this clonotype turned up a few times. In DNA form, the CDR3 reads TGTGCCAGTATGGAACAGGGTTTCCACAATGAGCAGTTCTTC. It codes for CASMEQGFHNEQFF. The rearrangement links TRBV19 to TRBJ2-1; tentative D call: TRBD1 (6 bases). The CDR3 contains 14 residues. The V end lost 7 bases, the J end lost 5 bases, and 15 bases lay between the germline ends. Germline V lookup: CDR1 LNHDA, CDR2 SQIVND (reference sequence).

The CDR3 region has the DNA TGCGCCAGCAGCCCTGAACTAAGGGCCTACAATGAGCAGTTCTTC. Encoded protein: CASSPELRAYNEQFF. The chain is built from TRBV5-1 and TRBJ2-1; no firm D call. The germline CDR1 and CDR2 sequences are SGHRS and YFSETQ. V lost 4 bases and J lost 2, with 13 bases in between. The CDR3 is 15 residues long. The whole variable domain, filled in from reference TRBV5-1 and TRBJ2-1, reads KAGVTQTPRYLIKTRGQQVTLSCSPISGHRSVSWYQQTPGQGLQFLFEYFSETQRNKGNFPGRFSGRQFSNSRSEMNVSTLELGDSALYLCASSPELRAYNEQFFGPGTRLTVL.

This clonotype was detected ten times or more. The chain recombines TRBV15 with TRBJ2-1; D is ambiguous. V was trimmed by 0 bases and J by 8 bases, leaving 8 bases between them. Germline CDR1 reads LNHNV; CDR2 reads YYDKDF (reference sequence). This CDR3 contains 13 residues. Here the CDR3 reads CATSRDNQHEQFF. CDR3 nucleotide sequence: TGTGCCACCAGCAGAGATAACCAACATGAGCAGTTCTTC.

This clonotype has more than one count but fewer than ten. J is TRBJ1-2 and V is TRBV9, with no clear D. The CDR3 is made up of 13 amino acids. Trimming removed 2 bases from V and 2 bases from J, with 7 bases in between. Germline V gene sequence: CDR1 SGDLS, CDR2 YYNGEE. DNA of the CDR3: TGTGCCAGCAGCGTTGAGGCGAACTATGGCTACACCTTC. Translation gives CASSVEANYGYTF.